This T cell receptor (beta chain) was found in a study of cytomegalovirus exposure and HLA in healthy donors. Overall study context: Within an early data release were about 85 million unique TCRs drawn from HLA-typed donors. Clustering assigned 81% of the approximately 430 genotyped donors to the Caucasian-associated ancestry cluster.

Primers: 60 Vbeta forward and 13 Jbeta reverse. The data were produced by immunoSEQ multiplex PCR, yet TCRdb's version contains in-frame clones alone and is incomplete. The top ten hold around 1.3% of the sample, which has about 140,000 clones, about three quarters seen once. The length of the CDR3 is 15 residues. Germline V gives CDR1 SEHNR, CDR2 FQNEAQ (reference sequence). V lost 5 bases and J lost 1; bases outside the gene matches: 3. This clonotype was sampled from a male donor in good health and CMV-seropositive. Sequencing used PBMCs. The chain carries TRBV7-9 and TRBJ1-5; TRBD1 matches 9 bases. CDR3 DNA sequence: TGTGCCAGCAGCCCAGGACAGGGGAGCAATCAGCCCCAGCATTTT. This translates into CASSPGQGSNQPQHF.